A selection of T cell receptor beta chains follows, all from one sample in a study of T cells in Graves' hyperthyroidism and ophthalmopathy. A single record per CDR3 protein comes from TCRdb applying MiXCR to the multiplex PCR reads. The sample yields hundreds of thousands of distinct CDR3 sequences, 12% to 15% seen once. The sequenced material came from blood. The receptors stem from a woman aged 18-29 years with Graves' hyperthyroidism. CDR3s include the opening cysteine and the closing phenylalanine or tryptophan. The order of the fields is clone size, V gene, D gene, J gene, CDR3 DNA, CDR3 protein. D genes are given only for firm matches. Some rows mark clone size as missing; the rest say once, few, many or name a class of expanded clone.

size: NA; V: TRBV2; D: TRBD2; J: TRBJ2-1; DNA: TGTGCCAGCAGCGAATACGCGGGAGGGCCCGACAATGAGCAGTTCTTC; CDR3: CASSEYAGGPDNEQFF
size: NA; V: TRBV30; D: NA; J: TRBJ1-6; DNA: TGTGCCTGGAGAGGGTGGGCCCGACCACCCCTCCACTTT; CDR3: CAWRGWARPPLHF
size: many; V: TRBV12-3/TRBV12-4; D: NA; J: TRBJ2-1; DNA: TGTGCCAGCAGTCAGACTGGGACTTACAATGAGCAGTTCTTC; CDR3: CASSQTGTYNEQFF
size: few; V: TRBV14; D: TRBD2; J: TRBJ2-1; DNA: TGTGCCAGCAGCCCCGGACTAGCAGAGGGCTACAATGAGCAGTTCTTC; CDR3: CASSPGLAEGYNEQFF
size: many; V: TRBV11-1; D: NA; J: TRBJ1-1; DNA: TGTGCCAGCAGCCCCCGTCCCCAGATCTCTGAAGCTTTCTTT; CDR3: CASSPRPQISEAFF
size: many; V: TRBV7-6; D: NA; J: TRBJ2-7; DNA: TGTGCCAGCAGCCCGGTCCAGGGCTCCTACGAGCAGTACTTC; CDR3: CASSPVQGSYEQYF
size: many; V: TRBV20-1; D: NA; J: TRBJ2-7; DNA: TGCAGTGCTAGAGATCAGCGCGGGACCTTCTACGAGCAGTACTTC; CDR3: CSARDQRGTFYEQYF
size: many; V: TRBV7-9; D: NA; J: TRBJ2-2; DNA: TGTGCCAGCAGGGACAAGGTGGACACCGGGGAGCTGTTTTTT; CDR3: CASRDKVDTGELFF
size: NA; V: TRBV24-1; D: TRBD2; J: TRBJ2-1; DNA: TGTGCCACCAGTGACCCCGCTAGCGGTGATTACAATGAGCAGTTCTTC; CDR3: CATSDPASGDYNEQFF
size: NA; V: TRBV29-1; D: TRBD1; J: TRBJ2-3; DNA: TGCAGCGTTACAGGGGGCAAGGCATTTGGCACAGATACGCAGTATTTT; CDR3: CSVTGGKAFGTDTQYF